This T cell receptor (beta chain) was sequenced for a study of technical replicates of blood from several donors. V was cut by 3 bases and J by 4 bases, with 11 bases left in between. The CDR3 runs to 14 residues. Germline V gives CDR1 SGHNT, CDR2 YYREEE (reference sequence). Profiling relied on immunoSEQ multiplex PCR, and the TCRdb table lists in-frame clones only, not all of them. The data hold tens of thousands of clones, with around 96% observed a single time. The chain is built from TRBV5-4 and TRBJ2-4; a weak D match, TRBD1 (6 bases). What was sequenced was T cells isolated from PBMCs. This clonotype originated in a human donor in good health. CDR3 bases: TGTGCCAGCAGCTCAGGGGAGAAAAAAAACATTCAGTACTTC. This encodes CASSSGEKKNIQYF.